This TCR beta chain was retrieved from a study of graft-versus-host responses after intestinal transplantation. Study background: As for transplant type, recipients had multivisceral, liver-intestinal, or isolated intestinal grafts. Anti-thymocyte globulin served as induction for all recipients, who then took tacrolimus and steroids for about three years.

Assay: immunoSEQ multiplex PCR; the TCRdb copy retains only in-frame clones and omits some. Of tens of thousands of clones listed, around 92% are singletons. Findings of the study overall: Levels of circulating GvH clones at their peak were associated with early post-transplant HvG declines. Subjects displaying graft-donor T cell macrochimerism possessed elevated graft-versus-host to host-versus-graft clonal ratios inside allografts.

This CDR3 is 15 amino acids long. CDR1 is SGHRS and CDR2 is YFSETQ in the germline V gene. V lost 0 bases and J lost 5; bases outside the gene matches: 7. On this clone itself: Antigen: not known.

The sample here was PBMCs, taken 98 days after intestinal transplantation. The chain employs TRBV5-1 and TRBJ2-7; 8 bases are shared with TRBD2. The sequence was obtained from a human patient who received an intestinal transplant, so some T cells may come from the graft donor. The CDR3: CASSLGPSGGHEQYF. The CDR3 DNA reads TGCGCCAGCAGCTTGGGTCCAAGCGGGGGACACGAGCAGTACTTC.